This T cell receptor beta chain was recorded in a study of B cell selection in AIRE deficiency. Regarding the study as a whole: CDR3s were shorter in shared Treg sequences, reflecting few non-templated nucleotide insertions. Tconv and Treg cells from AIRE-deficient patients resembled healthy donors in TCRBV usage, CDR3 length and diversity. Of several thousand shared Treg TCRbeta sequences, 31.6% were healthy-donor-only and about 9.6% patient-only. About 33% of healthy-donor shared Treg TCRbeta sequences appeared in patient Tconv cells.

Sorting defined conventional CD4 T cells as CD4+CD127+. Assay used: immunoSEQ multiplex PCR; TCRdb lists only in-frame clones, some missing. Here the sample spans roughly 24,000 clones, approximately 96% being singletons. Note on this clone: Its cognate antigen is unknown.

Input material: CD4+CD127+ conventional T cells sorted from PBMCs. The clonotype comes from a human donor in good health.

In DNA, the CDR3 is TGCGCCAGCAGCCTATCCTCATCGGGGACACTGTACGAGCAGTACTTC. Its translation: CASSLSSSGTLYEQYF. The V and J genes are TRBV5-1 and TRBJ2-7; D possibly corresponds to TRBD1 (6 bases). The CDR3 sequence is 16 residues long. CDR1 is SGHRS and CDR2 is YFSETQ in the germline V gene. Trimming left V 4 bases short and J 4 bases short, with 21 bases between.